This entry lists 23 T cell receptor beta chains sequenced from one sample in a study of cytomegalovirus exposure and HLA in healthy donors. Method: immunoSEQ multiplex PCR; TCRdb's copy keeps in-frame clones and lacks some. Here the sample spans approximately 220,000 clones, roughly 88% being singletons. Sequenced input: PBMCs. These receptors all come from a woman between 25 and 40 years old in good health and CMV-seropositive.

The chain uses TRBV19 and TRBJ2-3; D not certain. The CDR3 has 14 amino acids. Trimming pared 4 bases from V and 2 bases from J, leaving 10 bases between. Per germline, CDR1 LNHDA and CDR2 SQIVND (reference sequence). CDR3: CASSNIRTTDTQYF. DNA of the CDR3: TGTGCCAGTAGTAATATCAGGACCACAGATACGCAGTATTTT.

V gene TRBV30 combines with J gene TRBJ2-7; weak D call: TRBD1 (7 bases). V gave up 2 bases and J gave up 5 bases, with 16 bases separating them. This CDR3 has 14 residues. Germline-derived CDR1 and CDR2 are GTSNPN and SVGIG (reference sequence). CDR3 DNA sequence: TGTGCCTGGAGTACCCCAGGGGGGTGGGACGAGCAGTACTTC. Protein sequence: CAWSTPGGWDEQYF. Together with reference TRBV30 and TRBJ2-7, the CDR3 gives the full variable domain: SQTIHQWPATLVQPVGSPLSLECTVEGTSNPNLYWYRQAAGRGLQLLFYSVGIGQISSEVPQNLSASRPQDRQFILSSKKLLLSDSGFYLCAWSTPGGWDEQYFGPGTRLTVT.

This clone was observed a handful of times. The J gene is TRBJ1-5, the V gene TRBV2; D remains ambiguous. CDR1 and CDR2 (germline): SNHLY, FYNNEI. V was clipped by 1 base and J by 7 bases, with 14 bases between them. This CDR3 contains 15 residues. The CDR3 is CASSEELRVGQPQHF. CDR3 nucleotide sequence: TGTGCCAGCAGTGAAGAGTTGAGGGTTGGGCAGCCCCAGCATTTT.

This clone has a single count. The sample holds other DNA sequences that translate to the same CDR3. The chain couples TRBV7-2 to TRBJ2-1; TRBD2 is a possible D gene (5 bases). The germline gives CDR1 SGHTA, CDR2 FQGNSA. V was trimmed by 1 base and J by 3 bases, leaving 7 bases between them. The CDR3 covers 14 residues. The CDR3 coding sequence is TGTGCCAGCAGCTTAGGAGGGAGCTACAATGAGCAGTTCTTC. It encodes CASSLGGSYNEQFF.

This sequence joins TRBV5-4 and TRBJ1-1; D unclear. The germline V and J ends were trimmed by 1 base and 2 bases, with 6 bases remaining between them. This CDR3 has 13 residues. Per germline, CDR1 SGHNT and CDR2 YYREEE (reference sequence). CDR3 amino acids: CASSLLGNTEAFF. The CDR3 DNA is TGTGCCAGCAGCTTGTTAGGTAACACTGAAGCTTTCTTT.

The chain carries TRBV30 and TRBJ2-7; tentative D call: TRBD2 (6 bases). V was cut by 2 bases and J by 3 bases, with 8 bases left in between. The CDR3 has 12 amino acids. Germline lookup yields CDR1 GTSNPN and CDR2 SVGIG (reference sequence). CDR3 coding DNA: TGTGCCTGGAGTCGCGGGGTCTACGAGCAGTACTTC. Translated: CAWSRGVYEQYF.

The V and J genes are TRBV4-3 and TRBJ1-1; D ambiguous. The CDR3 covers 15 residues. The germline V and J ends were trimmed by 0 bases and 1 base, with 9 bases remaining between them. Germline V gives CDR1 LGHNA, CDR2 YSLEER. The CDR3: CASSQDGVGNTEAFF. CDR3 coding DNA: TGCGCCAGCAGCCAAGACGGGGTAGGGAACACTGAAGCTTTCTTT.

This clone was recorded only once. This chain connects TRBV25-1 to TRBJ2-6, with D perhaps TRBD2 (6 bases). Germline V gene sequence: CDR1 MGHDK, CDR2 SYGVNS. The CDR3 has 17 residues. V was shortened by 4 bases and J by 0 bases, with 13 bases between the two germline ends. This chain's CDR3 is CASSGSGSFSGANVLTF. DNA of the CDR3: TGTGCCAGCAGTGGTAGCGGTTCCTTCTCTGGGGCCAACGTCCTGACTTTC.

The rearrangement uses TRBV5-6 and TRBJ2-1; 7 bases are shared with TRBD2. The CDR3 is 12 amino acids. CDR1 and CDR2 from the germline V gene are SGHDT and YYEEEE. V dropped 4 bases and J dropped 15; count of bases not matched to a gene: 10. The CDR3 coding sequence is TGTGCCAGCAGCAGAAACGGGAGGTCGCCGTTCTTC. This translates into CASSRNGRSPFF.

This clone is a singleton in its sample. The V gene is TRBV10-3, the J gene TRBJ2-1, with 10 bases matching TRBD2. The CDR3 contains 12 residues. CDR1 and CDR2 (germline): ENHRY, SYGVKD. With V trimmed by 10 bases and J by 9 bases, 6 bases remained unmatched. This chain's CDR3 is CANQREGGEQFF. CDR3 sequence (DNA): TGTGCCAACCAGCGGGAGGGAGGTGAGCAGTTCTTC.

The rearrangement joins TRBV7-2 to TRBJ2-2; D gene uncertain. CDR3 length equals 14 residues. V lost 3 bases, J lost 1 base, and 6 bases lay in between. Looked up from germline, CDR1 is SGHTA and CDR2 is FQGNSA. In DNA form, the CDR3 reads TGTGCCAGCAGCTTTTCAGGGAACACCGGGGAGCTGTTTTTT. Translation: CASSFSGNTGELFF.

The chain uses TRBV27 and TRBJ1-1, with D unclear. CDR3 length: 14 residues. Germline assignment: CDR1 MNHEY and CDR2 SMNVEV (reference sequence). V lost 2 bases and J lost 1, with 8 bases in between. The CDR3 DNA reads as TGTGCCAGCAGTTTAACCGGGTCGAACACTGAAGCTTTCTTT. Protein: CASSLTGSNTEAFF.

The J gene is TRBJ1-2, the V gene TRBV5-8; D remains unclear. Germline lookup yields CDR1 SGHTS and CDR2 YDEGEE. The V end was cut by 1 base, the J end by 8 bases, with 12 bases between. CDR3 size: 13 residues. The CDR3 nucleotides are TGTGCCAGCAGCTTGCTGGACCTGAGAGGCTACACCTTC. Translation gives CASSLLDLRGYTF. Full variable domain (rest looked up from reference TRBV5-8 and TRBJ1-2): EAGVTQSPTHLIKTRGQQATLRCSPISGHTSVYWYQQALGLGLQFLLWYDEGEERNRGNFPPRFSGRQFPNYSSELNVNALELEDSALYLCASSLLDLRGYTFGSGTRLTVV.

The chain employs TRBV25-1 and TRBJ2-1, with D possibly being TRBD1 or TRBD2 (5 bases each). The CDR3 loop spans 18 amino acids. CDR1 and CDR2 from the germline V gene are MGHDK and SYGVNS. V dropped 4 bases and J dropped 0 bases, with 19 bases sitting between them. CDR3 region: CASSGQGALFGSYNEQFF. CDR3 bases: TGTGCCAGCAGTGGGCAGGGAGCGCTTTTCGGCTCCTACAATGAGCAGTTCTTC.

The chain has TRBV7-6 and TRBJ2-2; 7 bases map to TRBD1. CDR1 is SGHVS, CDR2 FNYEAQ, per germline. V lost 5 bases, J lost 0 bases, and 6 bases stayed unmatched. The CDR3 sequence is 16 residues long. The CDR3 DNA reads as TGTGCCAGCAGCGCGCGACAGGGCCCGAACACCGGGGAGCTGTTTTTT. Translated: CASSARQGPNTGELFF.

The chain recombines TRBV7-8 with TRBJ1-1, with TRBD1 matching over 8 bases. This CDR3 spans 17 amino acids. The V gene's germline CDR1 is SGHVS and CDR2 FQNEAQ. V gave up 5 bases and J gave up 0 bases; unmatched junction bases: 11. CDR3 nucleotide sequence: TGTGCCAGCAGCCCAGGGGGACAGGTGGCCATGAACACTGAAGCTTTCTTT. Its protein product is CASSPGGQVAMNTEAFF. Supplemented by reference TRBV7-8 and TRBJ1-1, the full variable domain reads GAGVSQSPRYKVAKRGQDVALRCDPISGHVSLFWYQQALGQGPEFLTYFQNEAQLDKSGLPSDRFFAERPEGSVSTLKIQRTQQEDSAVYLCASSPGGQVAMNTEAFFGQGTRLTVV.

CDR3 DNA sequence: TGTGCCAGCAGCCTTCGGGTAATGAACACTGAAGCTTTCTTT. This sequence encodes CASSLRVMNTEAFF. V and J are TRBV11-3 and TRBJ1-1; D unclear. The CDR3 totals 14 residues. V shed 5 bases and J shed 0 bases, with 10 bases lying between them. Germline assignment: CDR1 SGHNT and CDR2 YENEEA. The full variable domain, completed using reference TRBV11-3 and TRBJ1-1, is EAGVVQSPRYKIIEKKQPVAFWCNPISGHNTLYWYLQNLGQGPELLIRYENEEAVDDSQLPKDRFSAERLKGVDSTLKIQPAELGDSAVYLCASSLRVMNTEAFFGQGTRLTVV.

This chain connects TRBV10-3 to TRBJ1-1, with no clear D. CDR1 is ENHRY, CDR2 SYGVKD, per germline. The CDR3 runs 14 residues. Trimming removed 6 bases at V and 0 bases at J, with 11 bases between. The CDR3 loop is CAISLTGMNTEAFF. The CDR3 DNA sequence: TGTGCCATCAGCCTGACGGGCATGAACACTGAAGCTTTCTTT.

The gene calls are TRBV9 and TRBJ2-6, with D hard to call. Trimming took 7 bases from V and 0 from J, leaving 8 bases between them. CDR3 length equals 14 residues. CDR1 is SGDLS, CDR2 YYNGEE, per germline. The CDR3 DNA sequence: TGTGCCAGCGCCCAATCCTCTGGGGCCAACGTCCTGACTTTC. Translation gives CASAQSSGANVLTF.

This rearrangement joins TRBV7-6 to TRBJ2-7, with 9 bases matching TRBD1. The germline V gene has CDR1 SGHVS and CDR2 FNYEAQ. This CDR3 comprises 15 residues. Germline trimming cut 5 bases from V and 4 bases from J; bases unmatched to any gene: 9. The CDR3 here is CASSLVRDRAYEQYF. The CDR3 nucleotides are TGTGCCAGCAGCCTCGTCCGGGACAGGGCGTACGAGCAGTACTTC.

This rearrangement joins TRBV28 to TRBJ1-2; a possible D gene is TRBD1 (5 bases). V lost 5 bases to trimming and J lost 3 bases, with 22 bases between them. This CDR3 contains 17 residues. In germline, CDR1 is MDHEN, CDR2 SYDVKM. CDR3 in DNA: TGTGCCAGCAGTCCCCTTTTCCCTCGGGACCGGTACTATGGCTACACCTTC. This sequence encodes CASSPLFPRDRYYGYTF.

The gene calls are TRBV7-9 and TRBJ2-2; the match to TRBD2 covers 9 bases. CDR1 and CDR2 (germline): SEHNR, FQNEAQ (reference sequence). The V gene end was trimmed by 2 bases and the J gene end by 7 bases; junction bases not matched to a gene: 2. CDR3 length: 14 amino acids. CDR3 loop: CASSLRAGGGELFF. CDR3 sequence (DNA): TGTGCCAGCAGCTTACGAGCGGGAGGCGGGGAGCTGTTTTTT.

The chain links TRBV29-1 to TRBJ1-5; a possible D gene is TRBD1 (5 bases). The CDR3 spans 15 residues. Trimming stripped 4 bases from V and 0 bases from J, with 13 bases between. Germline CDR1 SQVTM, CDR2 ANQGSEA. This chain's CDR3 is CSVVPGEGSNQPQHF. The CDR3 bases are TGCAGCGTTGTACCGGGGGAGGGTAGCAATCAGCCCCAGCATTTT. The entire variable domain, with the rest obtained from reference TRBV29-1 and TRBJ1-5, is as follows: SAVISQKPSRDICQRGTSLTIQCQVDSQVTMMFWYRQQPGQSLTLIATANQGSEATYESGFVIDKFPISRPNLTFSTLTVSNMSPEDSSIYLCSVVPGEGSNQPQHFGDGTRLSIL.